These T cell receptor beta chains were read from a single sample in a study of shared clonotypes between healthy human individuals. Libraries were prepared by immunoSEQ multiplex PCR; TCRdb keeps only in-frame clonotypes and omits some of them. The table lists under 1,900,000 clones, 98% to 99% of them singletons. The material sequenced was naive CD4+ T cells sorted from blood. These receptors were collected from a man aged 25 to 40 in good health. Each CDR3 is given with its conserved first and last residue. Fields, in order: D gene, clone size, J gene, V gene, CDR3 length, CDR3 protein, CDR3 DNA. A D gene is named only where the DNA matches it firmly. Clone size is shown for a subset of rows, as once, few, many or a class of expanded clone.

d_gene: NA
abundance: NA
j_gene: TRBJ1-5
v_gene: TRBV5-1
len: 16
CDR3aa: CASSMDGTASVQPQHF
CDR3nt: TGCGCCAGCAGCATGGACGGCACAGCCTCTGTTCAGCCCCAGCATTTT

d_gene: NA
abundance: NA
j_gene: TRBJ2-1
v_gene: TRBV7-6
len: 16
CDR3aa: CASSLVSGRGLSEQFF
CDR3nt: TGTGCCAGCAGCTTAGTCTCCGGGCGAGGTCTAAGTGAGCAGTTCTTC

d_gene: NA
abundance: NA
j_gene: TRBJ1-1
v_gene: TRBV10-1
len: 13
CDR3aa: CASSLKVNTEAFF
CDR3nt: TGCGCCAGCAGTCTCAAGGTTAACACTGAAGCTTTCTTT

d_gene: NA
abundance: NA
j_gene: TRBJ1-2
v_gene: TRBV30
len: 11
CDR3aa: CAWIWNYGYTF
CDR3nt: TGTGCCTGGATCTGGAACTATGGCTACACCTTC

d_gene: NA
abundance: NA
j_gene: TRBJ2-1
v_gene: TRBV27
len: 15
CDR3aa: CASTGSPFTYNEQFF
CDR3nt: TGTGCCAGCACCGGGTCACCCTTCACCTACAATGAGCAGTTCTTC

d_gene: TRBD1
abundance: NA
j_gene: TRBJ2-3
v_gene: TRBV18
len: 17
CDR3aa: CASSPIYGTGVEDTQYF
CDR3nt: TGTGCCAGCTCACCGATCTATGGGACAGGAGTTGAAGATACGCAGTATTTT

d_gene: NA
abundance: NA
j_gene: TRBJ1-3
v_gene: TRBV2
len: 16
CDR3aa: CASSPAGLRSGNTIYF
CDR3nt: TGTGCCAGCAGCCCGGCAGGGTTGAGGTCTGGAAACACCATATATTTT

d_gene: TRBD1
abundance: NA
j_gene: TRBJ1-3
v_gene: TRBV5-4
len: 16
CDR3aa: CASSPQGAKRGNTIYF
CDR3nt: TGTGCCAGCAGCCCCCAGGGGGCTAAGAGGGGAAACACCATATATTTT

d_gene: NA
abundance: NA
j_gene: TRBJ1-2
v_gene: TRBV5-1
len: 14
CDR3aa: CASSDEGAFLGYTF
CDR3nt: TGCGCCAGCAGCGATGAGGGCGCATTCTTGGGCTACACCTTC

d_gene: NA
abundance: NA
j_gene: TRBJ2-1
v_gene: TRBV5-4
len: 14
CDR3aa: CASSLGGRDNEQFF
CDR3nt: TGTGCCAGCAGCTTGGGAGGGCGGGACAATGAGCAGTTCTTC

d_gene: NA
abundance: NA
j_gene: TRBJ1-4
v_gene: TRBV6-5
len: 14
CDR3aa: CASSLNREGEKLFF
CDR3nt: TGTGCCAGCAGTTTAAACAGGGAAGGCGAAAAACTGTTTTTT

d_gene: NA
abundance: once
j_gene: TRBJ2-7
v_gene: TRBV7-2
len: 15
CDR3aa: CASSLVPSGANEQYF
CDR3nt: TGTGCCAGCAGCTTAGTTCCTTCGGGAGCGAACGAGCAGTACTTC

d_gene: TRBD1
abundance: NA
j_gene: TRBJ1-2
v_gene: TRBV5-6
len: 14
CDR3aa: CASSLRDSPLGYTF
CDR3nt: TGTGCCAGCAGCTTGAGGGACAGTCCCTTGGGCTACACCTTC

d_gene: NA
abundance: few
j_gene: TRBJ2-5
v_gene: TRBV11-2
len: 11
CDR3aa: CASSLVETQYF
CDR3nt: TGTGCCAGCAGCTTAGTAGAGACCCAGTACTTC

d_gene: NA
abundance: NA
j_gene: TRBJ1-1
v_gene: TRBV5-1
len: 15
CDR3aa: CASSLAGGANTEAFF
CDR3nt: TGCGCCAGCAGCTTGGCGGGAGGGGCGAACACTGAAGCTTTCTTT

d_gene: NA
abundance: NA
j_gene: TRBJ2-7
v_gene: TRBV5-4
len: 15
CDR3aa: CASSFRRGANYEQYF
CDR3nt: TGTGCCAGCAGCTTCAGACGGGGGGCAAACTACGAGCAGTACTTC

d_gene: TRBD1
abundance: NA
j_gene: TRBJ2-7
v_gene: TRBV15
len: 15
CDR3aa: CATSRDLGQIYEQYF
CDR3nt: TGTGCCACCAGCAGAGATTTGGGACAGATCTACGAGCAGTACTTC

d_gene: NA
abundance: NA
j_gene: TRBJ2-7
v_gene: TRBV5-4
len: 14
CDR3aa: CASTDGASSYEQYF
CDR3nt: TGTGCCAGCACCGATGGAGCTTCCTCCTACGAGCAGTACTTC

d_gene: NA
abundance: NA
j_gene: TRBJ2-3
v_gene: TRBV5-1
len: 12
CDR3aa: CASSLRTDTQYF
CDR3nt: TGCGCCAGCAGCTTAAGAACAGATACGCAGTATTTT

d_gene: TRBD2
abundance: once
j_gene: TRBJ2-5
v_gene: TRBV5-4
len: 14
CDR3aa: CATGPGLGIEAQYF
CDR3nt: TGTGCCACCGGACCGGGACTAGGAATTGAGGCCCAGTACTTC